Described below is a single T cell receptor beta chain sequence and its context. Its matching antigen is unknown. This PCR relied on a set of 60 Vbeta primers and 13 Jbeta primers. TCRdb keeps only in-frame clones here, not all; method: immunoSEQ multiplex PCR. This sample has under 200,000 clones; 84% occur once, and the top ten carry 6.4%. Germline V gene data show CDR1 as SGHNT and CDR2 as YENEEA. Trimming stripped 4 bases from V and 5 bases from J, with 9 bases between. CDR3 length: 12 residues. This specimen comes from a study of cytomegalovirus exposure and HLA in healthy donors. Study-level background: About 85 million unique TCRs from HLA-typed donors were held in an early release of data.

General study findings and limits: Later analysis identified a missense DCLRE1C variant that was linked to TCR beta V- and J-gene trimming. The authors judged a highly shared variant cluster likely a sequencing artifact.

The receptor was derived from a man aged 50 or older in good health and CMV-seropositive. Sequenced: PBMCs. The gene calls are TRBV11-3 and TRBJ2-7; weak D call: TRBD1 (5 bases). CDR3 in amino acids: CASSSDIHEQYF. Written as DNA, the CDR3 is TGTGCCAGCAGCTCGGACATCCACGAGCAGTACTTC.